Sequencing of this T cell receptor (beta chain) was carried out in a study of shared clonotypes between healthy human individuals. Measured with immunoSEQ multiplex PCR; TCRdb has only the in-frame clones, and not every one. The sample contains about 490,000 clones, approximately 79% of which appear only once. V lost 5 bases to trimming and J lost 0 bases, with 7 bases between them. Germline assignment: CDR1 SGHAT and CDR2 FQNNGV. CDR3 length: 13 residues. All donors were healthy HIV-negative adults lacking recent acute infections or vaccinations. V and J are TRBV11-2 and TRBJ2-5; D is ambiguous. The sequence was obtained from a woman aged 40 to 50 in good health. Some clones in this sample may be carry-over from other donors' samples. The specimen was PBMCs. CDR3 DNA: TGTGCCAGCAGCCGTTCGGACCAAGAGACCCAGTACTTC. It specifies CASSRSDQETQYF.